These 3 T cell receptor beta chains originate from one sample sequenced in a study of blood T cell repertoires in COVID-19. Generated by immunoSEQ multiplex PCR, the TCRdb table keeps only in-frame clones and is missing some. The data hold roughly 260,000 clones, with around 86% observed a single time. Sequenced input: peripheral blood. The receptors here all came from a man aged 35 to 55 who had recovered from COVID-19.

The V and J genes are TRBV12-5 and TRBJ2-2; maybe TRBD1 (6 bases). The CDR3 totals 13 residues. Germline loops: CDR1 LGHNT, CDR2 FRNRAP. V was shortened by 6 bases and J by 5 bases, with 10 bases between the two germline ends. The DNA of the CDR3 is TGTGCTAGTGGCTTGAGGGGGACCGGGGAGCTGTTTTTT. This encodes CASGLRGTGELFF.

This chain uses TRBV12-3 or TRBV12-4 with TRBJ2-3; TRBD1 might be the D (5 bases). Trimming took off 6 bases at V and 2 bases at J, with 9 bases between the two ends. CDR3 length equals 13 residues. CDR3 DNA: TGTGCCAGCAGGGTCAGGGACACAGATACGCAGTATTTT. Translated: CASRVRDTDTQYF.

This chain uses TRBV7-2 with TRBJ2-2, with a tentative D call TRBD1 (6 bases). V lost 4 bases and J 1 base, leaving 13 bases between the germline ends. Germline V gene lookup returns CDR1 SGHTA and CDR2 FQGNSA. CDR3 size: 16 residues. The CDR3: CASSSRTDLNTGELFF. The CDR3 bases are TGTGCCAGCAGCTCCCGGACAGATCTGAACACCGGGGAGCTGTTTTTT.